What follows are 18 T cell receptor beta chains derived from one specimen sequenced in a study of cytomegalovirus exposure and HLA in healthy donors. The study ran its PCR with 60 Vbeta and 13 Jbeta primers. The table came from immunoSEQ multiplex PCR; TCRdb's copy has only in-frame clones and leaves some out. The table lists 100,000 to 140,000 clones, about 80% of them singletons, with 2% to 3% in the top ten. Sequenced material: PBMCs. The origin of the receptors is a young man in good health and CMV-seropositive.

This chain connects TRBV7-9 to TRBJ1-2; TRBD1 aligns across 7 bases. Trimming cost V 5 bases and J 6 bases; bases outside gene matches: 9. The length of the CDR3 is 14 residues. Germline V gives CDR1 SEHNR, CDR2 FQNEAQ (reference sequence). The chain's CDR3 is CASSLQGISDGYTF. CDR3 coding DNA: TGTGCCAGCAGCCTACAGGGGATCTCCGATGGCTACACCTTC.

The gene calls are TRBV10-1 and TRBJ2-2; D might be TRBD2 (7 bases). With 6 bases removed from V and 2 bases from J, the gap between germline ends came to 13 bases. Germline V lookup: CDR1 WNHNN, CDR2 SYGVQD (reference sequence). This CDR3 contains 15 residues. In DNA, the CDR3 is TGCGCCAGCAGCGGGGGGCCTCGAAACACCGGGGAGCTGTTTTTT. Translation gives CASSGGPRNTGELFF.

The chain employs TRBV9 and TRBJ1-1; TRBD1 agrees at 7 bases. CDR1 and CDR2 (germline): SGDLS, YYNGEE. V trimming: 0 bases; J trimming: 6 bases; junction bases outside the gene matches: 5. This CDR3 is 14 amino acids long. The CDR3 spells CASSVGQGVPEAFF. In nucleotides, the CDR3 is TGTGCCAGCAGCGTAGGACAGGGAGTCCCTGAAGCTTTCTTT.

CDR3 sequence (DNA): TGTGCCAGCAGCCTTCCCGGGACAGGGTACAATGAGCAGTTCTTC. It specifies CASSLPGTGYNEQFF. V usage is TRBV9 and J usage is TRBJ2-1; 9 bases fit TRBD1. From germline, CDR1 is SGDLS and CDR2 YYNGEE. The CDR3 totals 15 residues. V trimming: 4 bases; J trimming: 4 bases; junction bases outside the gene matches: 6. The whole variable domain, remainder taken from reference TRBV9 and TRBJ2-1, is DSGVTQTPKHLITATGQRVTLRCSPRSGDLSVYWYQQSLDQGLQFLIQYYNGEERAKGNILERFSAQQFPDLHSELNLSSLELGDSALYFCASSLPGTGYNEQFFGPGTRLTVL.

The chain carries TRBV5-1 and TRBJ1-2; D is possibly TRBD1 (6 bases). This CDR3 has 18 residues. Looked up from germline, CDR1 is SGHRS and CDR2 is YFSETQ. Trimming pared 2 bases from V and 0 bases from J, leaving 20 bases between. The CDR3 protein is CASSFTSSRGLANYGYTF. The CDR3 region has the DNA TGCGCCAGCAGCTTTACCTCCAGCAGGGGCTTAGCTAACTATGGCTACACCTTC.

The rearrangement uses TRBV6-5 and TRBJ1-2; perhaps TRBD1 as D (6 bases). The CDR3 totals 14 residues. The germline V gene has CDR1 MNHEY and CDR2 SVGAGI. Trimming took 5 bases from V and 2 from J, leaving 12 bases between them. Here the CDR3 reads CASSPRQANYGYTF. The CDR3 DNA follows: TGTGCCAGCAGTCCACGACAGGCAAACTATGGCTACACCTTC.

V is TRBV2 and J is TRBJ2-7; D might be TRBD1 (6 bases). V gave up 1 base and J gave up 2 bases, with 9 bases separating them. The germline CDR1 and CDR2 sequences are SNHLY and FYNNEI. The CDR3 totals 14 residues. CDR3 coding DNA: TGTGCCAGCAGTGAAGTGGGGGCCCCCTACGAGCAGTACTTC. It encodes CASSEVGAPYEQYF.

The chain is built from TRBV5-1 and TRBJ2-7; D possibly corresponds to TRBD1 (6 bases). The germline V gene has CDR1 SGHRS and CDR2 YFSETQ. This CDR3 spans 14 amino acids. Between the trimmed V and J ends, which lost 2 bases and 5 bases, there was a span of 14 bases. CDR3 sequence (DNA): TGCGCCAGCAGCTTAACAGGGCCCACCCACGAGCAGTACTTC. This translates into CASSLTGPTHEQYF.

The chain couples TRBV10-3 to TRBJ1-4; 9 bases agree with TRBD1. The CDR3 spans 14 residues. The trim removed 6 bases at V and 8 bases at J, leaving 7 bases unmatched. CDR1 ENHRY and CDR2 SYGVKD come from the germline V gene. The chain's CDR3 is CAIRGDREFEKLFF. CDR3 coding DNA: TGTGCCATCAGGGGGGACAGGGAGTTCGAAAAACTGTTTTTT.

V is TRBV9 and J is TRBJ1-3; TRBD1 agrees at 7 bases. This CDR3 has 16 amino acids. The J segment lost 0 bases and the V segment lost 4 bases, leaving 7 bases of the junction unmatched. The germline gives CDR1 SGDLS, CDR2 YYNGEE. The CDR3 DNA sequence: TGTGCCAGCAGCACCGAAGGGGGCCGCTCTGGAAACACCATATATTTT. Residues: CASSTEGGRSGNTIYF. The full variable domain, completed using reference TRBV9 and TRBJ1-3, is DSGVTQTPKHLITATGQRVTLRCSPRSGDLSVYWYQQSLDQGLQFLIQYYNGEERAKGNILERFSAQQFPDLHSELNLSSLELGDSALYFCASSTEGGRSGNTIYFGEGSWLTVV.

This chain links TRBV10-3 with TRBJ1-4; 11 bases are shared with TRBD1. Germline V gives CDR1 ENHRY, CDR2 SYGVKD. The V gene end was trimmed by 6 bases and the J gene end by 8 bases; junction bases not matched to a gene: 8. The CDR3 sequence is 15 residues long. CDR3 sequence reads: CAISWTGGAAEKLFF. The CDR3 nucleotides read TGTGCCATCAGCTGGACAGGGGGCGCGGCCGAAAAACTGTTTTTT.

This chain connects TRBV6-5 to TRBJ1-2; D remains unclear. The CDR3 length is 12 residues. Germline V gives CDR1 MNHEY, CDR2 SVGAGI. Trimming stripped 5 bases from V and 1 base from J, with 5 bases between. This CDR3 is CASSENNYGYTF. The DNA for the CDR3 is TGTGCCAGCAGTGAGAATAACTATGGCTACACCTTC.

This clone was counted once. This chain connects TRBV18 to TRBJ2-5; D uncertain. This CDR3 has 11 amino acids. The V end was cut by 6 bases, the J end by 4 bases, with 6 bases between. The V gene's germline CDR1 is KGHSH and CDR2 LQKENI. The CDR3 protein is CASSSGETQYF. CDR3 in DNA: TGTGCCAGCTCCTCGGGAGAGACCCAGTACTTC.

The gene calls are TRBV6-1 and TRBJ1-6; 7 nucleotides align to TRBD1. Germline loops: CDR1 MNHNS, CDR2 SASEGT. Germline trimming cut 4 bases from V and 14 bases from J; bases unmatched to any gene: 14. The CDR3 is made up of 15 amino acids. The CDR3 region is CASSGRTGGNSALHF. In DNA, the CDR3 is TGTGCCAGCAGTGGCCGGACAGGTGGGAACTCGGCCCTCCACTTT.

The rearrangement links TRBV18 to TRBJ1-1, with D perhaps TRBD1 (6 bases). This CDR3 has 13 amino acids. CDR1 and CDR2 (germline): KGHSH, LQKENI. V lost 4 bases to trimming and J lost 3 bases, with 9 bases between them. CDR3 loop: CASSQHRDTEAFF. The CDR3 DNA reads as TGTGCCAGCTCACAACACAGGGACACTGAAGCTTTCTTT.

The sample holds a few counts of this clone. V gene TRBV10-3 combines with J gene TRBJ2-4; possibly TRBD1 for D (5 bases). Trimming cost V 2 bases and J 12 bases, with 20 bases left between them. The CDR3 runs to 15 residues. Per the germline V gene, CDR1 is ENHRY and CDR2 is SYGVKD. The CDR3, as DNA: TGTGCCATCAGTGAGGGGGTTAGTGGTAATGACAGTCAGTACTTC. Translating it yields CAISEGVSGNDSQYF.

V gene TRBV2 combines with J gene TRBJ2-5; D is perhaps TRBD2 (5 bases). The end of the DNA fits TRBJ2-7 better, so the J call may be wrong. Germline CDR1 SNHLY, CDR2 FYNNEI. The CDR3 consists of 13 residues. In DNA, the CDR3 is TGTGCCAGCAGGAGGGTTTTAACCTACGAGCAGTACTTC. Translation: CASRRVLTYEQYF.

The J gene is TRBJ2-5, the V gene TRBV19; the D gene is possibly TRBD2 (6 bases). The J call could be wrong; TRBJ2-7 is a better fit for the DNA end. Germline lookup yields CDR1 LNHDA and CDR2 SQIVND (reference sequence). The CDR3 contains 13 residues. Written as DNA, the CDR3 is TGTGCCAGTACCGCCGGGACTTTTTACGAGCAGTACTTC. Protein product: CASTAGTFYEQYF.